A selection of T cell receptor beta chains follows, all from one sample in a study of CD8+CD57+ T cells in acquired aplastic anemia. TCRdb redid the calling of the reads with MiXCR, one entry per CDR3 protein. This sample has roughly 280,000 distinct CDR3 sequences; 56% occur once, and the top ten carry 1.3%. Material: sorted CD4+, CD8+, or CD8+CD57+ T cells (not recorded which) from PBMCs. Receptors originate from a human donor with aplastic anemia. Each CDR3 is given with its conserved first and last residue. The D gene is left open where the match is weak. Size tells how often a clone was seen (once, few, many) or the class of an expanded clone, and some rows leave it out.

j_gene,abundance,d_gene,v_gene,CDR3aa
TRBJ2-3,.,.,TRBV7-9,CASSIAGSGTDTQYF
TRBJ1-4,.,TRBD1,TRBV29-1,CSVEGGTGVEKLFF
TRBJ2-3,.,.,TRBV7-9,CASSSGRDTDTQYF
TRBJ1-1,once,.,TRBV19,CASSKDRFNTEAFF
TRBJ1-1,.,TRBD1,TRBV29-1,CSVDSGGGGTEAFF
TRBJ2-7,many,.,TRBV6-1,CASSGTYEQYF
TRBJ2-5,.,TRBD1,TRBV7-7,CASSLARTGEETQYF
TRBJ2-5,.,TRBD2,TRBV19,CASSILVGGEQETQYF
TRBJ1-2,once,.,TRBV4-1,CASSRTEFNYGYTF
TRBJ2-5,.,.,TRBV2,CASSERRQETQYF
TRBJ2-7,few,TRBD1,TRBV15,CATSIGTGIYEQYF
TRBJ1-2,.,.,TRBV24-1,CATSDWENYGYTF
TRBJ1-5,once,.,TRBV7-2,CASSPNWQNQPQHF
TRBJ2-1,.,.,TRBV7-9,CASSFGTLNNEQFF
TRBJ1-5,many,.,TRBV20-1,CSARDLGFNQPQHF
TRBJ1-1,.,.,TRBV12-3/TRBV12-4,CASSLEGDASEAFF
TRBJ1-2,.,.,TRBV7-9,CASSTLLGSKGDYGYTF
TRBJ2-3,.,TRBD1,TRBV5-1,CASSQGAARGQGTQYF
TRBJ1-2,.,.,TRBV10-3,CAISSPPHRDGYTF
TRBJ2-7,many,.,TRBV10-3,CAISESLGRSSSYEQYF
TRBJ2-5,.,TRBD1,TRBV20-1,CSAAQGTQETQYF
TRBJ2-5,.,.,TRBV7-3,CASSQDVGGPETQYF
TRBJ1-1,few,.,TRBV29-1,CSVVGREAFF
TRBJ2-5,many,.,TRBV19,CASSQGGLAETQYF
TRBJ2-1,.,.,TRBV12-3/TRBV12-4,CASSPSHEQFF
TRBJ1-5,.,TRBD1,TRBV3-1,CASSPGTGGEQPQHF
TRBJ1-1,.,.,TRBV10-3,CAISDGTGNTEAFF
TRBJ2-7,many,.,TRBV27,CASSFARRANEQYF